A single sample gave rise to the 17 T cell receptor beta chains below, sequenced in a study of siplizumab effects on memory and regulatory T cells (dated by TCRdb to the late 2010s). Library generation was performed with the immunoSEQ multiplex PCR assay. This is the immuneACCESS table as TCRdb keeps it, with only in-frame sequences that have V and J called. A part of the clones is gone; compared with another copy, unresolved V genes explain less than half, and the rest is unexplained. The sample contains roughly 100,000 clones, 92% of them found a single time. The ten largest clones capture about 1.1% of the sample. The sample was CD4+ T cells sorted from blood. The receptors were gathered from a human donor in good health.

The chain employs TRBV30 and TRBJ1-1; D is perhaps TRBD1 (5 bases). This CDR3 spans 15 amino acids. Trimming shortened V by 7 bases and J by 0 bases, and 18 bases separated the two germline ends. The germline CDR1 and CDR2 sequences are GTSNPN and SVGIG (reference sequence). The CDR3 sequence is CAFRWGGGMNTEAFF. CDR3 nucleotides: TGTGCCTTTAGGTGGGGTGGGGGGATGAACACTGAAGCTTTCTTT.

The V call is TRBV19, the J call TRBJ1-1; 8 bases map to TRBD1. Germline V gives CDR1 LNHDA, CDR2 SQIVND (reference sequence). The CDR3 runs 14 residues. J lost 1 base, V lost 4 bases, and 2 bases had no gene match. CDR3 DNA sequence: TGTGCCAGTAGTACAGGACAGGGGAACACTGAAGCTTTCTTT. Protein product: CASSTGQGNTEAFF.

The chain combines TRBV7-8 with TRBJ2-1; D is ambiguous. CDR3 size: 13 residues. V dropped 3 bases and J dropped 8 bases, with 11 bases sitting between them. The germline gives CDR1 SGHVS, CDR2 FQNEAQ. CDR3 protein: CASSFFNRDEQFF. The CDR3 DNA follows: TGTGCCAGCAGCTTTTTCAATCGCGATGAGCAGTTCTTC.

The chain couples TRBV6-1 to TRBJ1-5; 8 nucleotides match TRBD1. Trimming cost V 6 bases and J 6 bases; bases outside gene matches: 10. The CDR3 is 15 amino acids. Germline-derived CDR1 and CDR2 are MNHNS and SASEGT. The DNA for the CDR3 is TGTGCCAGCAGGAAGACAGGGGTTAACCTTCAGCCCCAGCATTTT. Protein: CASRKTGVNLQPQHF.

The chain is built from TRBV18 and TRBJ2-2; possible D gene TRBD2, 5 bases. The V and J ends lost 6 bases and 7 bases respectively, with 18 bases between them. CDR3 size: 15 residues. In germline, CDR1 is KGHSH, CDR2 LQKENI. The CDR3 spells CASSWRLLDVGELFF. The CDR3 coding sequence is TGTGCCAGCTCGTGGCGACTACTTGATGTCGGGGAGCTGTTTTTT.

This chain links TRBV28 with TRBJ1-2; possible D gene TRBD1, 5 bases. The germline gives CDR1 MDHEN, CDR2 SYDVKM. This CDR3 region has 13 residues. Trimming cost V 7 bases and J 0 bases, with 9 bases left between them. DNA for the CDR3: TGTGCCAGCATTAGGGGTTCTAACTATGGCTACACCTTC. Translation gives CASIRGSNYGYTF.

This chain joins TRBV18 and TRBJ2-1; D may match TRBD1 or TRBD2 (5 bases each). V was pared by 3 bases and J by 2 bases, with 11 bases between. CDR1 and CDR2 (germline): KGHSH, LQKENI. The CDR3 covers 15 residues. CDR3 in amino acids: CASSPGRGPYNEQFF. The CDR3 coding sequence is TGTGCCAGCTCACCGGGTAGGGGACCCTACAATGAGCAGTTCTTC.

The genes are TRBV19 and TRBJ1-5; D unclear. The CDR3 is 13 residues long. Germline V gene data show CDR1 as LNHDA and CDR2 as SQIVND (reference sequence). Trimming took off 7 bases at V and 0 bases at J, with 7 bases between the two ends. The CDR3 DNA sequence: TGTGCCAGTACCAGGTATAGCAATCAGCCCCAGCATTTT. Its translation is CASTRYSNQPQHF.

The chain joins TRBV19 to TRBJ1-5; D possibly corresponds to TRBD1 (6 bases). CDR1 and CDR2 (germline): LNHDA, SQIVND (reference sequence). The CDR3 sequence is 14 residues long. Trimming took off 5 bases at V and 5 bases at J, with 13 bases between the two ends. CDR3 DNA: TGTGCCAGTAGTGTAACAGGGAGGCATCAGCCCCAGCATTTT. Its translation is CASSVTGRHQPQHF.

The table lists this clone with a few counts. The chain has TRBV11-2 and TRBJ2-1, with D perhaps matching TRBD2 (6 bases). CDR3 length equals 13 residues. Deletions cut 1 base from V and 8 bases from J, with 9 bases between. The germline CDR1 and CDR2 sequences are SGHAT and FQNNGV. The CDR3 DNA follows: TGTGCCAGCAGCTTAGGGGGGGTCTATGAGCAGTTCTTC. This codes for CASSLGGVYEQFF.

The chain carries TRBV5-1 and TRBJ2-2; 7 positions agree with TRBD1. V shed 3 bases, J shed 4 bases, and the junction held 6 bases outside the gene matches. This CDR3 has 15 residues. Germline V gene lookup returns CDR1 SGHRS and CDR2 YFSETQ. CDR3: CASSSTGYGTGELFF. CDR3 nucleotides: TGCGCCAGCAGCTCGACAGGGTATGGCACCGGGGAGCTGTTTTTT.

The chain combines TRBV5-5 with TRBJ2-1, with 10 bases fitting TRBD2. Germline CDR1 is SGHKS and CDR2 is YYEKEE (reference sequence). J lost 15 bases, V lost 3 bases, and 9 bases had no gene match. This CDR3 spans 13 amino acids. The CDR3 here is CASSSHGLAVPFF. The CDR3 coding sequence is TGTGCCAGCAGCTCTCACGGACTAGCGGTTCCGTTCTTC. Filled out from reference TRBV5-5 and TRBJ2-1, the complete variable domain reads DAGVTQSPTHLIKTRGQQVTLRCSPISGHKSVSWYQQVLGQGPQFIFQYYEKEERGRGNFPDRFSARQFPNYSSELNVNALLLGDSALYLCASSSHGLAVPFFGPGTRLTVL.

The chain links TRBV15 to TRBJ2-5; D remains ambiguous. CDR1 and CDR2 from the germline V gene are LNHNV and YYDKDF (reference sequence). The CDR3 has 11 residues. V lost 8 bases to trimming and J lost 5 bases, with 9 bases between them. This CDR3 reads CATENWETQYF. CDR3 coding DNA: TGTGCCACCGAGAACTGGGAGACCCAGTACTTC.

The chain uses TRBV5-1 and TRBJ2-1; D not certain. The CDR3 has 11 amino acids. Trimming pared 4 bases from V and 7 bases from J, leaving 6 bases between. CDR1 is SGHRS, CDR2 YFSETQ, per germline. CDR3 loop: CASSILNEQFF. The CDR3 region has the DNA TGCGCCAGCAGCATCCTTAATGAGCAGTTCTTC.

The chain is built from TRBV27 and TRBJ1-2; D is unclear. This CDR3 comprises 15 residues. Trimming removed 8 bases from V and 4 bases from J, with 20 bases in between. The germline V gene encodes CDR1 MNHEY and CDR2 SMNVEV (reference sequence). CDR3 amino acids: CASPRCKVASYGYTF. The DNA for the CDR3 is TGTGCCAGCCCGAGGTGTAAGGTAGCTAGCTATGGCTACACCTTC.

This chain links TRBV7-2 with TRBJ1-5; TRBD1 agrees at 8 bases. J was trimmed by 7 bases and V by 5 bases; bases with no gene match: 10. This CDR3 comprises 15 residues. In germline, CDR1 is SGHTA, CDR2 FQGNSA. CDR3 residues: CASSAQTGDYQPQHF. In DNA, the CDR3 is TGTGCCAGCAGCGCCCAGACAGGGGACTACCAGCCCCAGCATTTT.

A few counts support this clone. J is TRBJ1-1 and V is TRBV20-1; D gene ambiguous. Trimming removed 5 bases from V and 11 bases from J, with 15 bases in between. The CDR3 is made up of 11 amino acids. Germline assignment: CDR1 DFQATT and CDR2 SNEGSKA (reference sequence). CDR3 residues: CSAYRGSSAFF. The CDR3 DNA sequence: TGCAGTGCTTACAGAGGGTCATCGGCTTTCTTT.